This is a list of T cell receptor beta chains from one sample in a study of blood T cell repertoires in COVID-19. Sequencing was performed with immunoSEQ multiplex PCR; in TCRdb, only in-frame clones are kept and a portion is missing. The repertoire holds about 300,000 clones, with roughly 89% as singletons. Sequencing input: PBMCs or T cells enriched from blood (not recorded which). Receptor source: a woman in her 40s who had recovered from COVID-19. CDR3s include the opening cysteine and the closing phenylalanine or tryptophan. The D gene is left open where the match is weak.

d_gene: NA
len: 13
v_gene: TRBV7-2
j_gene: TRBJ2-1
CDR3aa: CASSLGQEDEQFF
CDR3nt: TGTGCCAGCAGCTTAGGTCAGGAGGATGAGCAGTTCTTC

d_gene: NA
len: 14
v_gene: TRBV7-8
j_gene: TRBJ2-2
CDR3aa: CASSSDRNTGELFF
CDR3nt: TGTGCCAGCAGCTCCGACAGGAACACCGGGGAGCTGTTTTTT

d_gene: TRBD1
len: 13
v_gene: TRBV6-5
j_gene: TRBJ1-1
CDR3aa: CASSHHLTGEAFF
CDR3nt: TGTGCCAGCAGCCACCACCTGACAGGGGAAGCTTTCTTT

d_gene: TRBD2
len: 16
v_gene: TRBV4-1
j_gene: TRBJ2-7
CDR3aa: CASSQDLTSGLYEQYF
CDR3nt: TGCGCCAGCAGCCAAGATCTAACTAGCGGCCTCTACGAGCAGTACTTC

d_gene: NA
len: 15
v_gene: TRBV5-1
j_gene: TRBJ1-5
CDR3aa: CASSLGSSAGQPQHF
CDR3nt: TGCGCCAGCAGCTTGGGCAGCTCCGCGGGTCAGCCCCAGCATTTT

d_gene: TRBD1
len: 16
v_gene: TRBV4-1
j_gene: TRBJ2-5
CDR3aa: CASSHLAGTVVETQYF
CDR3nt: TGCGCCAGCAGCCATCTGGCCGGGACAGTTGTGGAGACCCAGTACTTC

d_gene: NA
len: 11
v_gene: TRBV6-5
j_gene: TRBJ1-1
CDR3aa: CASRLITEAFF
CDR3nt: TGTGCCAGCAGACTCATTACTGAAGCTTTCTTT

d_gene: NA
len: 13
v_gene: TRBV6-5
j_gene: TRBJ1-5
CDR3aa: CASSYEGRQPQHF
CDR3nt: TGTGCCAGCAGTTACGAGGGCAGACAGCCCCAGCATTTT

d_gene: NA
len: 15
v_gene: TRBV6-5
j_gene: TRBJ1-5
CDR3aa: CASRPLQVGNQPQHF
CDR3nt: TGTGCCAGCAGGCCGCTGCAGGTGGGCAATCAGCCCCAGCATTTT

d_gene: TRBD2
len: 16
v_gene: TRBV9
j_gene: TRBJ2-1
CDR3aa: CASSVDGLAGGVREFF
CDR3nt: TGTGCCAGCAGCGTAGACGGTCTAGCGGGAGGGGTACGAGAGTTCTTC

d_gene: TRBD2
len: 16
v_gene: TRBV7-9
j_gene: TRBJ2-1
CDR3aa: CASSLGWDYLLNEQFF
CDR3nt: TGTGCCAGCAGCTTAGGGTGGGACTACCTCTTGAATGAGCAGTTCTTC

d_gene: NA
len: 14
v_gene: TRBV7-2
j_gene: TRBJ1-1
CDR3aa: CASRQDSARTEAFF
CDR3nt: TGTGCCAGCAGACAGGACAGTGCTCGCACTGAAGCTTTCTTT

d_gene: NA
len: 13
v_gene: TRBV19
j_gene: TRBJ1-1
CDR3aa: CASSIRGNTEAFF
CDR3nt: TGTGCCAGTAGTATTCGAGGAAACACTGAAGCTTTCTTT